The TCR beta chain described here comes from a study of T cells after yellow fever vaccination. Overall study context: Fractions low in cell number were prepared with SMART-Seq v4 Ultra Low Input.

Regarding this clonotype: Its specificity is unknown.

Whole-study findings and limits: Relatively few clonotypes were ones that appeared in both CD4 and CD8 compartments. Most clones from primary vaccination were detected again post-booster (96% CD4, around 90% CD8).

From the 5' RACE reads, TCRdb called clonotypes with MiXCR, one entry per CDR3 protein. The table records about 130,000 distinct CDR3 sequences, about 7% of them present only once. V was trimmed by 1 base and J by 3 bases, leaving 11 bases between them. The CDR3 runs 14 residues. CDR1 and CDR2 (germline): DFQATT, SNEGSKA (reference sequence). The chain joins TRBV20-1 to TRBJ2-3, with D possibly TRBD1 on 6 matching bases. This TCR derives from a man aged 30 to 39 who received the YFV17D yellow fever vaccine. Here the sequenced sample was CD4+ T cells sorted from PBMCs, taken 10 days after the yellow fever booster vaccination. The CDR3 nucleotides are TGCAGTGCTAGAGCTCAGGGGCGGACAGATACGCAGTATTTT. Encoded protein: CSARAQGRTDTQYF.